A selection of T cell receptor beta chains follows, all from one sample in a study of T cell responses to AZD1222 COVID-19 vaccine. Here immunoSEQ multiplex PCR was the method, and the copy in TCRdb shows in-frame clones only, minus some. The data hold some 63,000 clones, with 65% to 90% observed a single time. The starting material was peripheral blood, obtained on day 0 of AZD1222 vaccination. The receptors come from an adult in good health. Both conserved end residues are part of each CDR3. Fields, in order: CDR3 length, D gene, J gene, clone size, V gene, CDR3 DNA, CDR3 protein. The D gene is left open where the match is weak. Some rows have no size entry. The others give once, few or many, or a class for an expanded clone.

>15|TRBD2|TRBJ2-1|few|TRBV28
TGTGCCAGCAGTTCACGACAAGGACTAGCGGATGAGCAGTTCTTC
CASSSRQGLADEQFF
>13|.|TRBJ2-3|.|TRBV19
TGTGCCACTAGGGCCCAAGGGACAGATACGCAGTATTTT
CATRAQGTDTQYF
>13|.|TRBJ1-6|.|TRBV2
TGTGCCAGCAGTGGGGAGGTGGATTCACCCCTCCACTTT
CASSGEVDSPLHF
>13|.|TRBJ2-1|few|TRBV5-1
TGCGCCAGCAGCTTGGGGGGCTATTATGAGCAGTTCTTC
CASSLGGYYEQFF
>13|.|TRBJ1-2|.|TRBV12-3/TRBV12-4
TGTGCCAGCAGTCCAGCCGCGGACTATGGCTACACCTTC
CASSPAADYGYTF
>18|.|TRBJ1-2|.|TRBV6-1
TGTGCCAGCAGTGAATCCGGGTTAGGGGGGGCGCACGGCTATGGCTACACCTTC
CASSESGLGGAHGYGYTF
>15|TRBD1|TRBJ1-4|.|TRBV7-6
TGTGCCAGCAGCGGCTCAGGGGGCCCTTCTGAAAAACTGTTTTTT
CASSGSGGPSEKLFF
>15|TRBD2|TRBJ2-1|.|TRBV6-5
TGTGCCAGCAGTTCTCTTGGAGCGGGAGAGTCGGAGCAGTTCTTC
CASSSLGAGESEQFF
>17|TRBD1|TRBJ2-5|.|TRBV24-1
TGTGCCACCAGTGATCCGCGGGACAGGGGAAGAAAAGAGACCCAGTACTTC
CATSDPRDRGRKETQYF
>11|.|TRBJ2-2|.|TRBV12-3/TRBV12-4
TGTGCCAGCAGTTTTACCGGGGAGCTGTTTTTT
CASSFTGELFF
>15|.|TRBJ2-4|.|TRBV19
TGTGCCAGTAGTATCCACTCCTTGGGGGAAAACATTCAGTACTTC
CASSIHSLGENIQYF
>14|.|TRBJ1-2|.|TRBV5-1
TGCGCCAGCAGCCGCGCATTGTGGGAACATGGCTACACCTTC
CASSRALWEHGYTF
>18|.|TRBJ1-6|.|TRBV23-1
TGCGCCAGCAGGCCTAACAGGGAAGGGGGACCTTATAATTCACCCCTCCACTTT
CASRPNREGGPYNSPLHF
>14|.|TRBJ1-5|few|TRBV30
TGTGCCTGGAGTGTGTACAGGGAAAATCAGCCCCAGCATTTT
CAWSVYRENQPQHF
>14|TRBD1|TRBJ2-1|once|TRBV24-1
TGTGCCACCAGTGATAAACAGGGGGCTGTTGAGCAGTTCTTC
CATSDKQGAVEQFF
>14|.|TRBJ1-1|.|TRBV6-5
TGTGCCAGCAGTTACTCTGTCGGGAACACTGAAGCTTTCTTT
CASSYSVGNTEAFF
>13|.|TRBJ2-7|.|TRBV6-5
TGTGCCAGCAGCAAAGGTCCTTTCTACGAGCAGTACTTC
CASSKGPFYEQYF
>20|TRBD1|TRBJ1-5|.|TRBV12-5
TGTGCTAGTGGTCCCACGAGACAGGGCGTGAGGAGGGCCCTCGATCAGCCCCAGCATTTT
CASGPTRQGVRRALDQPQHF
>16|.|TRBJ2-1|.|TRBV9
TGTGCCAGCAGCCGTACCGCAGGGGCTGACTACAATGAGCAGTTCTTC
CASSRTAGADYNEQFF
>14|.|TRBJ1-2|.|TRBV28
TGTGCCACCCAACAACATCCGGGGGCAGTGGGCTACACCTTC
CATQQHPGAVGYTF
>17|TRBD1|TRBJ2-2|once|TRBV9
TGTGCCAGCAGCGCACGAGGGACAGGGACTGTCGCCGGGGAGCTGTTTTTT
CASSARGTGTVAGELFF
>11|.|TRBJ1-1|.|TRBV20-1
TGCATAAAAGCGAGCGGGACTGAAGCTTTCTTT
CIKASGTEAFF
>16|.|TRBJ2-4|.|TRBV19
TGTGCCAGTAGTGCTTCGACTAGTCCGACCCCAAACATTCAGTACTTC
CASSASTSPTPNIQYF
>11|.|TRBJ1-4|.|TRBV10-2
TGCGCCACCCGGGAGGATGAAAAACTGTTTTTT
CATREDEKLFF
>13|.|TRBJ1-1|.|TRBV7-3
TGTGCCAGCAGCCTACAGGGGAACACTGAAGCTTTCTTT
CASSLQGNTEAFF
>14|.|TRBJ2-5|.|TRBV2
TGTGCCAGCAGTGAACAGGGGAACCAAGAGACCCAGTACTTC
CASSEQGNQETQYF
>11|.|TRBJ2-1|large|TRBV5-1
TGCGCCAGCAGCTTTGGACAGGAGCAGTTCTTC
CASSFGQEQFF
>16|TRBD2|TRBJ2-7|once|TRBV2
TGTGCCAGCAGTCTTACGCCTCGGACTAGCGGTAACGAGCAGTACTTC
CASSLTPRTSGNEQYF
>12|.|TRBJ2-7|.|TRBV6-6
TGTGCCAGCAGCACGACTATTTACGAGCAGTACTTC
CASSTTIYEQYF
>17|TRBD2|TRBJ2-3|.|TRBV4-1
TGCGCCAGCAGCCAAGAGAGACTAGCGGGGAGCACAGATACGCAGTATTTT
CASSQERLAGSTDTQYF
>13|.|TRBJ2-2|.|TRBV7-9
TGTGCCAGCAGGTTAGACGGGACCGGGGAGCTGTTTTTT
CASRLDGTGELFF
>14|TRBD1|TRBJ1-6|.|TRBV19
TGTGCCAGTAGTATTCGACAGGGCAATTCACCCCTCCACTTT
CASSIRQGNSPLHF
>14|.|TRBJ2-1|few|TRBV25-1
TGTGCCAGCAGCAAAGCGGTCGGTTACAATGAGCAGTTCTTC
CASSKAVGYNEQFF
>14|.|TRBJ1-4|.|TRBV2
TGTGCCAGCAGTGACTGGCAGTCTAATGAAAAACTGTTTTTT
CASSDWQSNEKLFF
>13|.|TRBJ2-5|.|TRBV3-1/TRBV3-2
TGTGCCAGCAGCCCCTCTAGCGTCACGGCCCAGTACTTC
CASSPSSVTAQYF
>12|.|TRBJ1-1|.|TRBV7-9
TGTGCCAGCAGCGTCCAAAACACTGAAGCTTTCTTT
CASSVQNTEAFF
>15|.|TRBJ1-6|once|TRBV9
TGTGCCAGCAGCGCTGTTAGCTCCTATAATTCACCCCTCCACTTT
CASSAVSSYNSPLHF
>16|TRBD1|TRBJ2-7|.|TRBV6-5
TGTGCCAGCAGTTACTCCCAAACAGGGGCGTCCTACGAGCAGTACTTC
CASSYSQTGASYEQYF
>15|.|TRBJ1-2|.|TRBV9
TGTGCCAGCAGCGTGGGGGGGCTGGATCACTATGGCTACACCTTC
CASSVGGLDHYGYTF
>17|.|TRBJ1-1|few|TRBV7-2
TGTGCCAGCAGCTCCCCGGGAGGGACCTCAATGAACACTGAAGCTTTCTTT
CASSSPGGTSMNTEAFF
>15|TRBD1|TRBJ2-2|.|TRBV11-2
TGTGCCAGCAGCCTAGTGACAGGGGATACCGGGGAGCTGTTTTTT
CASSLVTGDTGELFF
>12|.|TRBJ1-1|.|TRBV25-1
TGTGCCAGCAGTCCGCTGAGGGGGGAAGCTTTCTTT
CASSPLRGEAFF
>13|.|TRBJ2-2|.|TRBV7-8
TGTGCCAGCAGCTTAGCGCATAACGGGGAGCTGTTTTTT
CASSLAHNGELFF
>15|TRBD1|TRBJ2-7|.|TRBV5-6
TGTGCCAGCAGCTTGGGGGACAGGGGTTCATACGAGCAGTACTTC
CASSLGDRGSYEQYF
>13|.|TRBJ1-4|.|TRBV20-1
TGCAGTGCTAGTCGGGATGCTAATGAAAAACTGTTTTTT
CSASRDANEKLFF
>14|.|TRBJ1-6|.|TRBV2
TGTGCCAGCAGAGGGGTGGATTATAATTCACCCCTCCACTTT
CASRGVDYNSPLHF
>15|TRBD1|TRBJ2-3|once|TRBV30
TGTGCCTGGAGTCGAACAGGGGGTGGGTCAGATACGCAGTATTTT
CAWSRTGGGSDTQYF
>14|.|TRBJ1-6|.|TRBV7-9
TGTGCCAGCAGCGGAGGATCCTATAATTCACCCCTCCACTTT
CASSGGSYNSPLHF
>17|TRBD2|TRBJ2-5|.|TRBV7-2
TGTGCCAGCAGCTCGTTAGCGGGAGGCCGCTTTATAGAGACCCAGTACTTC
CASSSLAGGRFIETQYF
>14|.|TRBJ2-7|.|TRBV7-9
TGTGCCAGCAGCTTAACAGGGATCACCTACGAGCAGTACTTC
CASSLTGITYEQYF
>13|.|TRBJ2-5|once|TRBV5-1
TGCGCCAGCAGCCTTGGCAGGGAGAAGACCCAGTACTTC
CASSLGREKTQYF
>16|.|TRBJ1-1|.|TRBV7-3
TGTGCCAGCAGCTTAAACTCCCCCGGGGCGGGCACTGAAGCTTTCTTT
CASSLNSPGAGTEAFF
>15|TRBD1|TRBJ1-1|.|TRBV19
TGTGCCAGTACCAGGGGGGACAGACAGAACACTGAAGCTTTCTTT
CASTRGDRQNTEAFF
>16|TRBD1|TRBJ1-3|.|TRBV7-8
TGTGCCAGCAGCTTGGGACAGCCCGGCTCTGGAAACACCATATATTTT
CASSLGQPGSGNTIYF
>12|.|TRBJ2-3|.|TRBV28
TGTGCCAGCAGCCCATACACAGATACGCAGTATTTT
CASSPYTDTQYF
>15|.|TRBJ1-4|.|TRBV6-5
TGTGCCAGCGGGAGAAGGGGAGGGGACTATGAAAAACTGTTTTTT
CASGRRGGDYEKLFF
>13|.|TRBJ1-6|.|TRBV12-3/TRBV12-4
TGTGCCAGCAGTACTACAGGGAATTCACCCCTCCACTTT
CASSTTGNSPLHF
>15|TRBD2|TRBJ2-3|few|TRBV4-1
TGCGCCAGCAGCCAAGAAACTAGCGGGAGTTATACGCAGTATTTT
CASSQETSGSYTQYF
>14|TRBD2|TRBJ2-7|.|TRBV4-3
TGCGCCAGCAGCCAACGACTAGCGGGAGGCGAGCAGTACTTC
CASSQRLAGGEQYF